These 24 T cell receptor beta chains were all obtained from the same sample, sequenced in a study of T cell repertoires in cytomegalovirus infection. TCRdb reanalysed the reads using MiXCR and keeps one entry per CDR3 protein. There are around 190,000 distinct CDR3 sequences in the sample; approximately 15% occur only once, and 27% lies in the top ten. The sequenced sample consisted of PBMCs. Receptor source: a human donor in good health (CMV status not recorded). Some clones in this sample may be carry-over from other donors' samples.

This clonotype was counted at least ten times. The J gene is TRBJ1-1, the V gene TRBV7-9, with 10 positions matching TRBD1. CDR3 length: 15 amino acids. Germline lookup yields CDR1 SEHNR and CDR2 FQNEAQ (reference sequence). The V gene end was trimmed by 4 bases and the J gene end by 12 bases; junction bases not matched to a gene: 14. The CDR3: CASSYRGGGQGISFF. CDR3 nucleotides: TGTGCCAGCAGCTATAGGGGGGGGGGACAGGGGATTTCTTTCTTT.

V is TRBV6-2 or TRBV6-3 and J is TRBJ1-5; no definite D call. The germline V gene has CDR1 MNHEY and CDR2 SVGEGT. The CDR3 has 17 amino acids. With 3 bases removed from V and 0 bases from J, the gap between germline ends came to 15 bases. CDR3 sequence: CASSYGGVTLSNQPQHF. DNA for the CDR3: TGTGCCAGCAGTTATGGAGGAGTTACTCTTAGCAATCAGCCCCAGCATTTT.

V usage is TRBV9 and J usage is TRBJ1-1; TRBD1 might be the D (6 bases). Germline V gene data show CDR1 as SGDLS and CDR2 as YYNGEE. Trimming cost V 0 bases and J 10 bases, with 22 bases left between them. This CDR3 spans 16 amino acids. The CDR3 sequence is CASSVGGSGGRSGAFF. Written as DNA, the CDR3 is TGTGCCAGCAGCGTAGGTGGTTCGGGGGGCCGATCTGGAGCTTTCTTT. The whole variable domain, filled in from reference TRBV9 and TRBJ1-1, reads DSGVTQTPKHLITATGQRVTLRCSPRSGDLSVYWYQQSLDQGLQFLIQYYNGEERAKGNILERFSAQQFPDLHSELNLSSLELGDSALYFCASSVGGSGGRSGAFFGQGTRLTVV.

This clonotype was counted many times. In DNA form, the CDR3 reads TGTGCCAGCAGCTCGCCTAGCGAAGGGGATACGCAGTATTTT. Amino acid sequence: CASSSPSEGDTQYF. This sequence joins TRBV5-4 and TRBJ2-3; tentatively, D is TRBD2 (6 bases). From germline, CDR1 is SGHNT and CDR2 YYREEE (reference sequence). The CDR3 has 14 residues. Trimming pared 3 bases from V and 6 bases from J, leaving 14 bases between.

This clonotype was counted at least ten times. The rearrangement links TRBV6-2 or TRBV6-3 to TRBJ2-3; TRBD2 matches at 8 bases. V lost 5 bases, J lost 2 bases, and 6 bases stayed unmatched. This CDR3 region has 15 residues. CDR1 is MNHEY, CDR2 SVGEGT, per germline. CDR3 DNA sequence: TGTGCCAGCAGTCAACTAGCGGCCTCCACAGATACGCAGTATTTT. Amino acids: CASSQLAASTDTQYF.

The chain recombines TRBV29-1 with TRBJ2-3, with TRBD1 as a possible D gene (6 bases). Trimming pared 7 bases from V and 6 bases from J, leaving 14 bases between. Looked up from germline, CDR1 is SQVTM and CDR2 is ANQGSEA. The CDR3 covers 12 residues. CDR3 sequence reads: CSGKNRVDTQYF. As DNA, the CDR3 is TGCAGCGGAAAAAACAGGGTTGATACGCAGTATTTT.

This clonotype was detected many times. The V gene is TRBV7-9, the J gene TRBJ1-5; no clear D. V gave up 3 bases and J gave up 0 bases, with 6 bases separating them. The CDR3 loop spans 14 amino acids. In germline, CDR1 is SEHNR, CDR2 FQNEAQ (reference sequence). The CDR3 here is CASSLKDSNQPQHF. DNA of the CDR3: TGTGCCAGCAGCTTGAAGGATAGCAATCAGCCCCAGCATTTT.

At least ten counts were recorded for this clonotype. This chain connects TRBV7-2 to TRBJ1-3; perhaps TRBD1 as D (5 bases). V was trimmed by 0 bases and J by 3 bases, leaving 9 bases between them. The germline V gene has CDR1 SGHTA and CDR2 FQGNSA. This CDR3 spans 15 amino acids. The CDR3 DNA is TGTGCCAGCAGCTTAGCCCAGGGAAGTGGAAACACCATATATTTT. Translating it yields CASSLAQGSGNTIYF.

This clonotype was observed at least ten times. The chain has TRBV7-2 and TRBJ1-1; D is unclear. Trimming took 1 base from V and 1 from J, leaving 7 bases between them. The CDR3 is 14 residues long. Germline V gene data show CDR1 as SGHTA and CDR2 as FQGNSA. The DNA of the CDR3 is TGTGCCAGCAGCTTAGGGGGTTCGAACACTGAAGCTTTCTTT. Translation gives CASSLGGSNTEAFF.

This chain connects TRBV6-5 to TRBJ2-2; a weak D match, TRBD2 (6 bases). This CDR3 comprises 16 residues. Per the germline V gene, CDR1 is MNHEY and CDR2 is SVGAGI. The V end was cut by 4 bases, the J end by 4 bases, with 16 bases between. DNA of the CDR3: TGTGCCAGCAGTTTCCGGGACTTCGGGGGCACCGGGGAGCTGTTTTTT. Its translation: CASSFRDFGGTGELFF.

This clonotype was counted ten times or more. The chain carries TRBV6-5 and TRBJ2-3; D may be TRBD1 or TRBD2 (5 bases each). This CDR3 has 15 residues. V shed 2 bases and J shed 2 bases, with 11 bases lying between them. Germline CDR1 reads MNHEY; CDR2 reads SVGAGI. The CDR3 region has the DNA TGTGCCAGCAGTTACGAACGGGACCTCACAGATACGCAGTATTTT. Encoded protein: CASSYERDLTDTQYF.

This clonotype was recorded many times. The V and J genes are TRBV7-3 and TRBJ2-1, with 10 bases matching TRBD1. The V and J ends lost 5 bases and 5 bases, in that order; junction bases with no gene match: 6. The CDR3 length is 15 residues. CDR1 and CDR2 (germline): SGHTA, FQGTGA. Written as DNA, the CDR3 is TGTGCCAGCAGCCCTGACAGGGGGCGGCACAATGAGCAGTTCTTC. Its protein product is CASSPDRGRHNEQFF.

This clonotype was counted only a few times. This chain joins TRBV5-1 and TRBJ1-4; 8 bases map to TRBD1. This CDR3 comprises 14 residues. Germline V CDR1 and CDR2: SGHRS, YFSETQ. Trimming took 0 bases from V and 6 from J; bases not matched to a gene: 1. The CDR3 DNA sequence: TGCGCCAGCAGCTTGGGGGGACAGGATGAAAAACTGTTTTTT. It encodes CASSLGGQDEKLFF.

In this sample, this clonotype turned up many times. The chain recombines TRBV7-8 with TRBJ2-1; 11 bases are shared with TRBD2. J lost 4 bases, V lost 6 bases, and 5 bases had no gene match. Germline V lookup: CDR1 SGHVS, CDR2 FQNEAQ. This CDR3 has 15 residues. In nucleotides, the CDR3 is TGTGCCAGCAGGCCCGGGACTAGCGGTTACAATGAGCAGTTCTTC. Amino acid sequence: CASRPGTSGYNEQFF.

Only a few counts were recorded for this clonotype. The chain couples TRBV24-1 to TRBJ2-1; D call uncertain. Between the trimmed V and J ends, which lost 7 bases and 8 bases, there was a span of 8 bases. Germline CDR1 KGHDR, CDR2 SFDVKD. CDR3 length: 11 residues. CDR3 DNA sequence: TGTGCCACCAGGTACGACGATGAGCAGTTCTTC. Residues: CATRYDDEQFF.

This clonotype occurred a few times. J is TRBJ1-2 and V is TRBV7-9; 7 nucleotides agree with TRBD1. The V gene end was trimmed by 5 bases and the J gene end by 9 bases; junction bases not matched to a gene: 6. Germline CDR1 is SEHNR and CDR2 is FQNEAQ (reference sequence). CDR3 length equals 12 residues. CDR3 nucleotides: TGTGCCAGCAGCCCCTGGGACAGCCGCTACACCTTC. Its protein product is CASSPWDSRYTF.

This clonotype has more than one count but fewer than ten. This chain links TRBV3-1 with TRBJ2-1; TRBD2 aligns across 8 bases. Germline CDR1 LGHDT, CDR2 YNNKEL (reference sequence). This CDR3 contains 15 residues. Trimming removed 7 bases from V and 2 bases from J; junction bases left unmatched: 7. The CDR3 DNA is TGTGCCAGCACCCCCCGGGGGGGAACCTACAATGAGCAGTTCTTC. Amino acid sequence: CASTPRGGTYNEQFF.

This clonotype turned up a few times. The CDR3 DNA sequence: TGTGCCAGTAGTATAAGGGGGGATAATTCACCCCTCCACTTT. It codes for CASSIRGDNSPLHF. The genes are TRBV19 and TRBJ1-6, with D maybe TRBD1 (6 bases). The CDR3 runs 14 residues. The V gene lost 2 bases and the J gene lost 5 bases, with 7 bases spanning the gap. Germline-derived CDR1 and CDR2 are LNHDA and SQIVND (reference sequence).

In this sample, this clonotype turned up a few times. The chain has TRBV20-1 and TRBJ2-1; 9 nucleotides align to TRBD2. V was clipped by 6 bases and J by 7 bases; unmatched bases: 13. Germline V gene lookup returns CDR1 DFQATT and CDR2 SNEGSKA (reference sequence). This CDR3 has 15 amino acids. CDR3 sequence (DNA): TGCAGTGCCGGCCGGCGGGAGGGCCTTACAAATGAGCAGTTCTTC. Translation: CSAGRREGLTNEQFF.

The chain uses TRBV20-1 and TRBJ1-2; 8 bases map to TRBD1. The V gene's germline CDR1 is DFQATT and CDR2 SNEGSKA (reference sequence). The CDR3 consists of 11 residues. V was pared by 2 bases and J by 8 bases, with 1 base of the junction left unmatched. The CDR3 region has the DNA TGCAGTGCTAGAACAGGGGGAGGCTACACCTTC. Translating gives CSARTGGGYTF.

The chain recombines TRBV6-5 with TRBJ2-2; 10 nucleotides match TRBD2. Trimming at V came to 5 bases and at J to 0 bases, leaving 6 bases not matched to a gene. Germline V gene sequence: CDR1 MNHEY, CDR2 SVGAGI. The CDR3 runs 17 residues. The CDR3 nucleotides are TGTGCCAGCAGTGTCCAACTAGCGGGGACGAACACCGGGGAGCTGTTTTTT. Its translation is CASSVQLAGTNTGELFF.

This clonotype was seen a few times. V is TRBV14 and J is TRBJ1-3; no clear D. From germline, CDR1 is SGHDN and CDR2 FVKESK. The CDR3 is 16 amino acids. Deletions cut 0 bases from V and 5 bases from J, with 14 bases between. In nucleotides, the CDR3 is TGTGCCAGCAGCCAAGAAAGGCGCCAACTCCGAAACACCATATATTTT. Translating gives CASSQERRQLRNTIYF.

This clonotype was counted ten times or more. The chain has TRBV5-6 and TRBJ2-3; a possible D gene is TRBD2 (6 bases). The V end was cut by 3 bases, the J end by 4 bases, with 15 bases between. The CDR3 contains 15 residues. The V gene's germline CDR1 is SGHDT and CDR2 YYEEEE. This CDR3 reads CASSSPRGRADTQYF. As DNA, the CDR3 is TGTGCCAGCAGCTCTCCGCGGGGTAGGGCAGATACGCAGTATTTT.

The chain links TRBV2 to TRBJ1-2; 7 nucleotides align to TRBD1. Germline V lookup: CDR1 SNHLY, CDR2 FYNNEI. V shed 6 bases and J 7 bases; nucleotides not matched to a gene: 8. The CDR3 has 13 residues. Here the CDR3 DNA reads TGTGCCAGCAGGTCCGACAGGGTGCGTGGCTACACCTTC. This codes for CASRSDRVRGYTF.